A single count supports the clone carrying this T cell receptor (beta chain). TCRdb keeps only in-frame clones here, not all; method: immunoSEQ multiplex PCR. The sample has 200,000 to 300,000 clones; about 88% are singletons. The trim removed 5 bases at V and 7 bases at J, leaving 6 bases unmatched. The germline gives CDR1 LGHDT, CDR2 YNNKEL (reference sequence). This CDR3 comprises 14 residues. The record originates from a study of blood T cell repertoires in COVID-19. The rearrangement joins TRBV3-1 (or the pseudogene TRBV3-2) to TRBJ2-7, with 12 bases lining up with TRBD1. The receptor was isolated from a man younger than 45 with active or convalescent COVID-19. Sequencing was carried out using peripheral blood. CDR3 in DNA: TGTGCCAGCAGCGGATGGGACAGGGGGCGAGAGCAGTACTTC. Translated, it gives CASSGWDRGREQYF.